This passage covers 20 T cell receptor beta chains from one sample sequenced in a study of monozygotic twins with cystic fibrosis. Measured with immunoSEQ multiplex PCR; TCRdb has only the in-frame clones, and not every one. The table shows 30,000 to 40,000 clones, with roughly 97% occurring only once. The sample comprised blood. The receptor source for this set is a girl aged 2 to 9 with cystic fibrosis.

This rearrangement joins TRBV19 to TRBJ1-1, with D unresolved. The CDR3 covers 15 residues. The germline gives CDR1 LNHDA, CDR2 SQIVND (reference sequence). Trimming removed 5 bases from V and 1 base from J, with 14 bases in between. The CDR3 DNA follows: TGTGCCAGTAGTCCGAGCCCCACCCGGAACACTGAAGCTTTCTTT. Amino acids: CASSPSPTRNTEAFF. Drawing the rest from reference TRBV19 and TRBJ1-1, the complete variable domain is DGGITQSPKYLFRKEGQNVTLSCEQNLNHDAMYWYRQDPGQGLRLIYYSQIVNDFQKGDIAEGYSVSREKKESFPLTVTSAQKNPTAFYLCASSPSPTRNTEAFFGQGTRLTVV.

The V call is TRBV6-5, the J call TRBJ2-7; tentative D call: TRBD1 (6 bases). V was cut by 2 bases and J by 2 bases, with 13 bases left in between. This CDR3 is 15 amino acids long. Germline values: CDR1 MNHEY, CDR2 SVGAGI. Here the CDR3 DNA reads TGTGCCAGCAGTTACGACGGGACACCTACCTACGAGCAGTACTTC. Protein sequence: CASSYDGTPTYEQYF.

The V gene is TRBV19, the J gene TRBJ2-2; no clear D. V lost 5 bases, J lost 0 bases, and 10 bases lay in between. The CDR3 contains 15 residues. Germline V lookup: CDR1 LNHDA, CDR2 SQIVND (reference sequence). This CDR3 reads CASSAAITNTGELFF. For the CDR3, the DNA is TGTGCCAGTAGTGCCGCGATAACGAACACCGGGGAGCTGTTTTTT.

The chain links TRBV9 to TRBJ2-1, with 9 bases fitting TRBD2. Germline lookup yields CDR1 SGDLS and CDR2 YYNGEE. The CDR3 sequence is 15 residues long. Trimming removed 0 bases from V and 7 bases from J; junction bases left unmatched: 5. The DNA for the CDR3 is TGTGCCAGCAGCGTAGGAAGCGGGAGGATGAATGAGCAGTTCTTC. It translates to CASSVGSGRMNEQFF.

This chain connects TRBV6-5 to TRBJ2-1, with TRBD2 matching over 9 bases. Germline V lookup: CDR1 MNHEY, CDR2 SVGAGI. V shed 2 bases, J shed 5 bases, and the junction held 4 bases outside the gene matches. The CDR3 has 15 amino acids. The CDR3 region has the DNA TGTGCCAGCAGTTACCTACTAGCGGGTCACAATGAGCAGTTCTTC. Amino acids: CASSYLLAGHNEQFF.

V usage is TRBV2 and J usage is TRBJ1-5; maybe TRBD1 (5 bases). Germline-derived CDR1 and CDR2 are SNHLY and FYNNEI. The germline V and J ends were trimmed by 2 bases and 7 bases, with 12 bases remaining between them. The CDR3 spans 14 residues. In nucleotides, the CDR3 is TGTGCCAGCAGTGAAAAGGCAGGGATGCAGCCCCAGCATTTT. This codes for CASSEKAGMQPQHF.

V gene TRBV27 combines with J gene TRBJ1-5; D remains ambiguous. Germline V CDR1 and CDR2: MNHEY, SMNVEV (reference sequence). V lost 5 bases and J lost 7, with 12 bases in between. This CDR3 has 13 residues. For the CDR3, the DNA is TGTGCCAGCAGTCTCTCCGGGGAGCAGCCCCAGCATTTT. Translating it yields CASSLSGEQPQHF.

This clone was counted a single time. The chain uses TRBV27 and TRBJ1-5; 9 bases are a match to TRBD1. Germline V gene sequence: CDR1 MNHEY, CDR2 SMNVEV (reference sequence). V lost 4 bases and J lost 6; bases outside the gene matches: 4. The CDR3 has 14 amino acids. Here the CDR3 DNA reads TGTGCCAGCAGTTCGACAGGGGGTTTTCAGCCCCAGCATTTT. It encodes CASSSTGGFQPQHF.

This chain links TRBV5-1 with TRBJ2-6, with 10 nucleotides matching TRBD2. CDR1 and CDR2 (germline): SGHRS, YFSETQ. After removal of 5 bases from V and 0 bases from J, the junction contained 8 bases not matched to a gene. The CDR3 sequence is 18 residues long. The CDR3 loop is CASSGGLAELSGANVLTF. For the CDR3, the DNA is TGCGCCAGCAGTGGCGGACTAGCGGAGCTCTCTGGGGCCAACGTCCTGACTTTC.

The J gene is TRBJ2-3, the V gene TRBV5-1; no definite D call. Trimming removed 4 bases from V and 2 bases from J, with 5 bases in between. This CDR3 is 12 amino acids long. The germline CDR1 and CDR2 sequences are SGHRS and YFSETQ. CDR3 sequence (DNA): TGCGCCAGCAGCCTAGACACAGATACGCAGTATTTT. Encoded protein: CASSLDTDTQYF.

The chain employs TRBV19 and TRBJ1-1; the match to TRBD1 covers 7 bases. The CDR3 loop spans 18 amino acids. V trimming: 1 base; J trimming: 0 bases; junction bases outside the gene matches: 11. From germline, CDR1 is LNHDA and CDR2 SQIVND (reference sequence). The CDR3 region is CASSIGSKGAHLNTEAFF. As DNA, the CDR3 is TGTGCCAGTAGTATAGGAAGTAAGGGGGCCCACTTGAACACTGAAGCTTTCTTT.

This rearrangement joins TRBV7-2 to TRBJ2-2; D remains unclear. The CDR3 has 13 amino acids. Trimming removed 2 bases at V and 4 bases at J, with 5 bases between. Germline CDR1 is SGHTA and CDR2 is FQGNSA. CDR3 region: CASSLPITGELFF. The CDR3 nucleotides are TGTGCCAGCAGCTTACCGATCACCGGGGAGCTGTTTTTT. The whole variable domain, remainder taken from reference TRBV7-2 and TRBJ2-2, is GAGVSQSPSNKVTEKGKDVELRCDPISGHTALYWYRQSLGQGLEFLIYFQGNSAPDKSGLPSDRFSAERTGGSVSTLTIQRTQQEDSAVYLCASSLPITGELFFGEGSRLTVL.

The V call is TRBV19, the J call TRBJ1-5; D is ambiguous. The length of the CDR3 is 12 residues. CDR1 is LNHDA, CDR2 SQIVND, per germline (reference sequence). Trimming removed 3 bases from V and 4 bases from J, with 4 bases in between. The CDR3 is CASSMVNQPQHF. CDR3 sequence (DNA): TGTGCCAGTAGTATGGTTAATCAGCCCCAGCATTTT.

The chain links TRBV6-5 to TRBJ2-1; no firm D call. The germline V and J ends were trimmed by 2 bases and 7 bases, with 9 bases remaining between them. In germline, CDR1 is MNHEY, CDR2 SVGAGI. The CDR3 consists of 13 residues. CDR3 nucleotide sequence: TGTGCCAGCAGTTACGGGGATAAGAATGAGCAGTTCTTC. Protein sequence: CASSYGDKNEQFF.

CDR3 DNA: TGTGCCACCAGACGGGGGAATGAAAAACTGTTTTTT. It is translated as CATRRGNEKLFF. This chain connects TRBV15 to TRBJ1-4; D may be TRBD1 (5 bases). The length of the CDR3 is 12 residues. Trimming cost V 6 bases and J 5 bases, with 7 bases left between them. Germline assignment: CDR1 LNHNV and CDR2 YYDKDF (reference sequence).

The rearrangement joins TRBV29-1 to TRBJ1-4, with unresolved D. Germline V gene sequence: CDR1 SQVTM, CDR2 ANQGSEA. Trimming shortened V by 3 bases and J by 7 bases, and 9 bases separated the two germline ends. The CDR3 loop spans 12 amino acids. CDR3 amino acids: CSVDAGTEKLFF. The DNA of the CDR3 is TGCAGCGTTGATGCGGGAACTGAAAAACTGTTTTTT.

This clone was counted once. The CDR3 spells CSVDFGGTGGLRINQPQHF. DNA for the CDR3: TGCAGCGTTGACTTTGGAGGGACAGGGGGCTTAAGGATCAATCAGCCCCAGCATTTT. The chain is built from TRBV29-1 and TRBJ1-5; 12 positions match TRBD1. CDR1 is SQVTM and CDR2 is ANQGSEA in the germline V gene. The CDR3 is 19 amino acids. The V segment lost 3 bases and the J segment 3 bases; nucleotides outside the gene matches: 15.

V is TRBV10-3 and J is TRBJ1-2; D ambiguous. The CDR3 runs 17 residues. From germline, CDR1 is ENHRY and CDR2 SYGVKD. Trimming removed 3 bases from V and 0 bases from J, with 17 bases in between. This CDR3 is CAISDFLTRVANYGYTF. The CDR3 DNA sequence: TGTGCCATCAGTGATTTTCTCACGCGGGTTGCTAACTATGGCTACACCTTC.

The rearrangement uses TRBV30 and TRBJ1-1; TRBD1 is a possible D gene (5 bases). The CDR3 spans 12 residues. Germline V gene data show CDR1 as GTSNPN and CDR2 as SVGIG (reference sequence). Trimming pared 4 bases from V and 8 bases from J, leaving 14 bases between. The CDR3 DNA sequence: TGTGCCTGGAAAGGGACCGCCTTAGAAGCTTTCTTT. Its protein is CAWKGTALEAFF.

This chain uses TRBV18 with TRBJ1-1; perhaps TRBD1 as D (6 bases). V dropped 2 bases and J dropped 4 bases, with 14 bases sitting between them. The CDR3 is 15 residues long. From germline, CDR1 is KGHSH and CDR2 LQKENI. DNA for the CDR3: TGTGCCAGCTCACCAGTCACTCGAGGGGGCACTGAAGCTTTCTTT. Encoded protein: CASSPVTRGGTEAFF.